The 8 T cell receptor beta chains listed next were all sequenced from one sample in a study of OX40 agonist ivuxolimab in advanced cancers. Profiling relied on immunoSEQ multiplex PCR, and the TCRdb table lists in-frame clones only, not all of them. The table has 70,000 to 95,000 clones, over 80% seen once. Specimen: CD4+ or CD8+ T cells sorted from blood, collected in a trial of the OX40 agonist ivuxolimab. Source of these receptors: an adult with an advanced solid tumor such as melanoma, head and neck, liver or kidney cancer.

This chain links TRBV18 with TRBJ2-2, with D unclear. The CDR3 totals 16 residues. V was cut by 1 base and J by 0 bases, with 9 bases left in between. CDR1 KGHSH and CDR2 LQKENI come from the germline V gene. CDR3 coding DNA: TGTGCCAGCTCACCACGACGGCAGTCGAACACCGGGGAGCTGTTTTTT. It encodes CASSPRRQSNTGELFF.

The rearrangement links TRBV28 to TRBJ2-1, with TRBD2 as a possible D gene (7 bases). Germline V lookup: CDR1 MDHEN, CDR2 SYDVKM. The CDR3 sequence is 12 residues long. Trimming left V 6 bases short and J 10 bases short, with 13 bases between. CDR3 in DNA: TGTGCCAGCAGGGGGGGGCTAGGGGAGCAGTTCTTC. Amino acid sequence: CASRGGLGEQFF.

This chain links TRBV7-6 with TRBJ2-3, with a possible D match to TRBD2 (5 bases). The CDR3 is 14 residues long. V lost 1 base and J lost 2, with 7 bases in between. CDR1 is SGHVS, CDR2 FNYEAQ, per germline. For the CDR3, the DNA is TGTGCCAGCAGCTTAGGGGGAGTCACAGATACGCAGTATTTT. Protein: CASSLGGVTDTQYF.

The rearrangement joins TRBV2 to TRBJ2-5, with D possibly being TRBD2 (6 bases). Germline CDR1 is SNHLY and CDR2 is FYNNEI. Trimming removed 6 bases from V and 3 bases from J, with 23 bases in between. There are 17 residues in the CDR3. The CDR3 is CASSSSLGLPQEETQYF. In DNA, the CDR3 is TGTGCCAGCAGCTCTTCCTTGGGACTGCCGCAGGAAGAGACCCAGTACTTC.

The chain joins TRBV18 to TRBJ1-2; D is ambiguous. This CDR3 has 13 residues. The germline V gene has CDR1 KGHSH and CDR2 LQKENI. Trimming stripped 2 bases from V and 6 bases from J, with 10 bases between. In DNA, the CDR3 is TGTGCCAGCTCACCAAAAAACCGCCATGGCTACACCTTC. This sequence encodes CASSPKNRHGYTF.

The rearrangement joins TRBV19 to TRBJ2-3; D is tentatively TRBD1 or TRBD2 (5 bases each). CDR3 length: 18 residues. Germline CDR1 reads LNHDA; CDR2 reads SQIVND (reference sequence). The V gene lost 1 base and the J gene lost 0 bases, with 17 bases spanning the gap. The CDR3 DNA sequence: TGTGCCAGTAGTATAGCTCCGGGGCGCGGTGGTAGCACAGATACGCAGTATTTT. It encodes CASSIAPGRGGSTDTQYF. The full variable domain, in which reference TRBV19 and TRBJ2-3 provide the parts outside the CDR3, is DGGITQSPKYLFRKEGQNVTLSCEQNLNHDAMYWYRQDPGQGLRLIYYSQIVNDFQKGDIAEGYSVSREKKESFPLTVTSAQKNPTAFYLCASSIAPGRGGSTDTQYFGPGTRLTVL.

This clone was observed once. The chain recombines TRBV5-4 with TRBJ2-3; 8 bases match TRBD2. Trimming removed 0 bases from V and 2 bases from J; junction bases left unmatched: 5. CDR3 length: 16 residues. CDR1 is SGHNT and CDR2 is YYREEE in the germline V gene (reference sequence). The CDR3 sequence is CASSLGLAGLTDTQYF. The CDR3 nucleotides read TGTGCCAGCAGCTTGGGCCTAGCGGGTCTCACAGATACGCAGTATTTT.

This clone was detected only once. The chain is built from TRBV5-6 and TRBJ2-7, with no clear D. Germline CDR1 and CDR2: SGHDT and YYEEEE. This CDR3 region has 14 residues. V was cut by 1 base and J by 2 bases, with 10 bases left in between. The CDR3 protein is CASSLSQFAYEQYF. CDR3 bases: TGTGCCAGCAGCTTGTCCCAGTTCGCCTACGAGCAGTACTTC.